The entry below gives a single TCR beta chain sequence along with its context. Measured with immunoSEQ multiplex PCR; TCRdb has only the in-frame clones, and not every one. Of 60,000 to 90,000 clones listed, 89% were seen once; the top ten hold 1.5% to 2%. These data originate in a study of T cell changes during pregnancy in multiple sclerosis. This specimen was peripheral blood, taken before pregnancy. This clonotype originated in a female donor with multiple sclerosis, enrolled in a pregnancy study.

The CDR3 reads CASSHTVAIQNEQYF. CDR3 nucleotides: TGTGCCAGCAGCCACACCGTCGCCATCCAGAACGAGCAGTACTTC. The V gene is TRBV28, the J gene TRBJ2-7; D unresolved. The CDR3 is 15 residues long. Trimming removed 6 bases at V and 5 bases at J, with 20 bases between. In germline, CDR1 is MDHEN, CDR2 SYDVKM.